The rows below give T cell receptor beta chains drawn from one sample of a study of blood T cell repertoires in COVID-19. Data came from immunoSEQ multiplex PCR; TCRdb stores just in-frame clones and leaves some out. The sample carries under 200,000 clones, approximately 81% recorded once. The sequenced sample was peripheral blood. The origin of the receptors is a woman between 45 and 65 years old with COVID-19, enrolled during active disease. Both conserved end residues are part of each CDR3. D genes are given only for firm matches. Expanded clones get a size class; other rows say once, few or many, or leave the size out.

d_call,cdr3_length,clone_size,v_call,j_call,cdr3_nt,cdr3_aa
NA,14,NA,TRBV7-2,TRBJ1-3,TGTGCCAGCAGCTTAAAACTCTCTGGAAACACCATATATTTT,CASSLKLSGNTIYF
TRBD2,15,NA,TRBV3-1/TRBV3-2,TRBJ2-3,TGTGCCAGCAGCCCCACAGCGGGGGATACAGATACGCAGTATTTT,CASSPTAGDTDTQYF
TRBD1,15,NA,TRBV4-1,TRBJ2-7,TGCGCCAGCAGCCAAGAGGGGGACAGGGGCTACGAGCAGTACTTC,CASSQEGDRGYEQYF
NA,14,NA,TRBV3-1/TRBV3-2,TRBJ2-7,TGTGCCAGCAGCCCCCCAGGGTCCGGATACGAGCAGTACTTC,CASSPPGSGYEQYF
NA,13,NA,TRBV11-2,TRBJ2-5,TGTGCCAGCAGGTCAGGGGAAATTGAGACCCAGTACTTC,CASRSGEIETQYF
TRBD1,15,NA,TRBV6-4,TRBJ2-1,TGTGCCACTAGGGCCCAGGGGGCCTCCTACAATGAGCAGTTCTTC,CATRAQGASYNEQFF
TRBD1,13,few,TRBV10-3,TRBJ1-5,TGTGCCATCACGCAGGGGGCAGATCAGCCCCAGCATTTT,CAITQGADQPQHF
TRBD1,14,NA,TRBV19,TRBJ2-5,TGTGCCAGTAGTATTGGGGGACAGAGAGAGACCCAGTACTTC,CASSIGGQRETQYF
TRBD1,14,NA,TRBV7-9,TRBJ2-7,TGTGCCAGCAGCTTAGTGGACAGGGCCTACGAGCAGTACTTC,CASSLVDRAYEQYF
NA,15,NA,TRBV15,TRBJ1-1,TGTGCCACCAGCACCCGAGACAGTATGAACACTGAAGCTTTCTTT,CATSTRDSMNTEAFF
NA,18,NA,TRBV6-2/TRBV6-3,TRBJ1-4,TGTGCCAGCAGTTATTTACCAACAGAATCCGCAGCTAATGAAAAACTGTTTTTT,CASSYLPTESAANEKLFF
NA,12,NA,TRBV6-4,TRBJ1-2,TGTGCCAGCAGTGGCGGGGGCGGTGGCTACACCTTC,CASSGGGGGYTF
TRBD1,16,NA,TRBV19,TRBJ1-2,TGTGCCAGTAGTGGACAGGGTTCCTCAGCTAACTATGGCTACACCTTC,CASSGQGSSANYGYTF
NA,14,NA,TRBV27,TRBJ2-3,TGTGCCAGCAGTTTTGAGTTGGAGGCAGATACGCAGTATTTT,CASSFELEADTQYF
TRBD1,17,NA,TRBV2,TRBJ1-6,TGTGCCAGCAGTGCCCGGGGACAGGGGGCTCGGGATTCACCCCTCCACTTT,CASSARGQGARDSPLHF
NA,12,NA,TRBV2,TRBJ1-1,TGTGCCAGCAGTGATGGGCCCACTGAAGCTTTCTTT,CASSDGPTEAFF
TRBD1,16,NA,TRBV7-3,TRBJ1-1,TGTGCCAGCAGTCCCCAACCCGGGACAGTGAACACTGAAGCTTTCTTT,CASSPQPGTVNTEAFF
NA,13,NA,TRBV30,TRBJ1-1,TGTGCCTGGAGCGGGAAGGTGAACCCTGAAGCTTTCTTT,CAWSGKVNPEAFF
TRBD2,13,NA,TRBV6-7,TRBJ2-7,TGTGCCAGCAGTTGGACTAGCGGAAACGAGCAGTACTTC,CASSWTSGNEQYF
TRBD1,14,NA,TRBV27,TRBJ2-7,TGTGCCAGCAGGACAGGGACAGAGGTCAACGAGCAGTACTTC,CASRTGTEVNEQYF
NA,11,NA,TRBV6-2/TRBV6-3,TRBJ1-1,TGTGCCAGCAGTCCGGGGGCTGAAGCTTTCTTT,CASSPGAEAFF
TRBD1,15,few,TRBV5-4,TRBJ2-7,TGTGCCAGCACCCAGGGACAGGGGGCTTTCTACGAGCAGTACTTC,CASTQGQGAFYEQYF
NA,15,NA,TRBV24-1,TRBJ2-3,TGTGCCACCAGTGATGCCCTGAAGACAACAGATACGCAGTATTTT,CATSDALKTTDTQYF
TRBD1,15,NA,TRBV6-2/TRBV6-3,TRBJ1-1,TGTGCCAGCAGCCCGTGGGGACAGGGGGCGGCTGAAGCTTTCTTT,CASSPWGQGAAEAFF
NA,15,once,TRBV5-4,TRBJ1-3,TGTGCCAGCAGCGTTCAGGGCGTCCCTGGAAACACCATATATTTT,CASSVQGVPGNTIYF
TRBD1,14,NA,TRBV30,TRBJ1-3,TGTGCCTGGAACCGGGAGGGGGCCGGAAACACCATATATTTT,CAWNREGAGNTIYF
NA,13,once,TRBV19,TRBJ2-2,TGTGCCAGTAGTATAGCTAACACCGGGGAGCTGTTTTTT,CASSIANTGELFF
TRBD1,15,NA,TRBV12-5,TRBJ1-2,TGTGCTAGTGTTCTAGGGGACAGGGTTAACTATGGCTACACCTTC,CASVLGDRVNYGYTF
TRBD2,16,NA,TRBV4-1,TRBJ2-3,TGCGCCAGCAGCCGCTCACTAGCGGGGGGAACAGATACGCAGTATTTT,CASSRSLAGGTDTQYF
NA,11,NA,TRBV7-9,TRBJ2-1,TGTGCCAGCAGCACCGCCCAGGAGCAGTTCTTC,CASSTAQEQFF
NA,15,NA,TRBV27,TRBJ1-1,TGTGCCAGCAGTTCCTGGACAGAATTGAACACTGAAGCTTTCTTT,CASSSWTELNTEAFF
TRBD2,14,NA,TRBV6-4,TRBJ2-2,TGTGCCAGCAGTGTGCGGGGGTTTACCGGGGAGCTGTTTTTT,CASSVRGFTGELFF
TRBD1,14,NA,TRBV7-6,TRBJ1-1,TGTGCCAGCAGCCCATCAGGGGGCTCCACTGAAGCTTTCTTT,CASSPSGGSTEAFF
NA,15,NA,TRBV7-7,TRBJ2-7,TGTGCCAGCAGCCCAGGGTCGGGCCCCGCCTACGAGCAGTACTTC,CASSPGSGPAYEQYF
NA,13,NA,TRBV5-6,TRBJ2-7,TGTGCCAGCAGTTTCGACACTCCCTACGAGCAGTACTTC,CASSFDTPYEQYF
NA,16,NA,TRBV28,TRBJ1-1,TGTGCCAGCAGCCCAAGCGCCCTGACAGATTACACTGAAGCTTTCTTT,CASSPSALTDYTEAFF
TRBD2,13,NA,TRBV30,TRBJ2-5,TGTGCCTGGAGTGTTAGCGGGGGGGAGACCCAGTACTTC,CAWSVSGGETQYF
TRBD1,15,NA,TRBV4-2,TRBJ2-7,TGTGCCAGCAGCAACGGACAGGGAGGCTCCTACGAGCAGTACTTC,CASSNGQGGSYEQYF
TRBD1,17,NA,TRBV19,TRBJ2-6,TGTGCCAGTATGGCGACAGGGGGACACTCTGGGGCCAACGTCCTGACTTTC,CASMATGGHSGANVLTF
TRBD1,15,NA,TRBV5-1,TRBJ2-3,TGCGCCAGCAGCTTGACAGGGGGCGCCACAGATACGCAGTATTTT,CASSLTGGATDTQYF
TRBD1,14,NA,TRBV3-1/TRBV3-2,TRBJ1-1,TGTGCCAGCAGCCAAGGGACAGGGTTCACTGAAGCTTTCTTT,CASSQGTGFTEAFF
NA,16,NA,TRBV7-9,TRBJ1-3,TGTGCCAGCAGCTTAGCGGCGGGGAGCTCTGGAAACACCATATATTTT,CASSLAAGSSGNTIYF
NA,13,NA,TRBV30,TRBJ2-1,TGTGCCTGGAGCCTACCCCCGGTTCATGAGCAGTTCTTC,CAWSLPPVHEQFF
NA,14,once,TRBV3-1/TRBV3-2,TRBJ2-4,TGTGCCAGCAGCCAAACCGACAGCAAAAACATTCAGTACTTC,CASSQTDSKNIQYF
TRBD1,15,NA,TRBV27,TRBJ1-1,TGTGCCAGCAGAGAAGGGACAGCCTTATCCACTGAAGCTTTCTTT,CASREGTALSTEAFF
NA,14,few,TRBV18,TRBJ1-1,TGTGCCAGCTCACCAGGGCCGACGAACACTGAAGCTTTCTTT,CASSPGPTNTEAFF
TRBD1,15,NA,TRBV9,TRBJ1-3,TGTGCCAGCAGCGGCACAGGGGAGGCTGGAAACACCATATATTTT,CASSGTGEAGNTIYF